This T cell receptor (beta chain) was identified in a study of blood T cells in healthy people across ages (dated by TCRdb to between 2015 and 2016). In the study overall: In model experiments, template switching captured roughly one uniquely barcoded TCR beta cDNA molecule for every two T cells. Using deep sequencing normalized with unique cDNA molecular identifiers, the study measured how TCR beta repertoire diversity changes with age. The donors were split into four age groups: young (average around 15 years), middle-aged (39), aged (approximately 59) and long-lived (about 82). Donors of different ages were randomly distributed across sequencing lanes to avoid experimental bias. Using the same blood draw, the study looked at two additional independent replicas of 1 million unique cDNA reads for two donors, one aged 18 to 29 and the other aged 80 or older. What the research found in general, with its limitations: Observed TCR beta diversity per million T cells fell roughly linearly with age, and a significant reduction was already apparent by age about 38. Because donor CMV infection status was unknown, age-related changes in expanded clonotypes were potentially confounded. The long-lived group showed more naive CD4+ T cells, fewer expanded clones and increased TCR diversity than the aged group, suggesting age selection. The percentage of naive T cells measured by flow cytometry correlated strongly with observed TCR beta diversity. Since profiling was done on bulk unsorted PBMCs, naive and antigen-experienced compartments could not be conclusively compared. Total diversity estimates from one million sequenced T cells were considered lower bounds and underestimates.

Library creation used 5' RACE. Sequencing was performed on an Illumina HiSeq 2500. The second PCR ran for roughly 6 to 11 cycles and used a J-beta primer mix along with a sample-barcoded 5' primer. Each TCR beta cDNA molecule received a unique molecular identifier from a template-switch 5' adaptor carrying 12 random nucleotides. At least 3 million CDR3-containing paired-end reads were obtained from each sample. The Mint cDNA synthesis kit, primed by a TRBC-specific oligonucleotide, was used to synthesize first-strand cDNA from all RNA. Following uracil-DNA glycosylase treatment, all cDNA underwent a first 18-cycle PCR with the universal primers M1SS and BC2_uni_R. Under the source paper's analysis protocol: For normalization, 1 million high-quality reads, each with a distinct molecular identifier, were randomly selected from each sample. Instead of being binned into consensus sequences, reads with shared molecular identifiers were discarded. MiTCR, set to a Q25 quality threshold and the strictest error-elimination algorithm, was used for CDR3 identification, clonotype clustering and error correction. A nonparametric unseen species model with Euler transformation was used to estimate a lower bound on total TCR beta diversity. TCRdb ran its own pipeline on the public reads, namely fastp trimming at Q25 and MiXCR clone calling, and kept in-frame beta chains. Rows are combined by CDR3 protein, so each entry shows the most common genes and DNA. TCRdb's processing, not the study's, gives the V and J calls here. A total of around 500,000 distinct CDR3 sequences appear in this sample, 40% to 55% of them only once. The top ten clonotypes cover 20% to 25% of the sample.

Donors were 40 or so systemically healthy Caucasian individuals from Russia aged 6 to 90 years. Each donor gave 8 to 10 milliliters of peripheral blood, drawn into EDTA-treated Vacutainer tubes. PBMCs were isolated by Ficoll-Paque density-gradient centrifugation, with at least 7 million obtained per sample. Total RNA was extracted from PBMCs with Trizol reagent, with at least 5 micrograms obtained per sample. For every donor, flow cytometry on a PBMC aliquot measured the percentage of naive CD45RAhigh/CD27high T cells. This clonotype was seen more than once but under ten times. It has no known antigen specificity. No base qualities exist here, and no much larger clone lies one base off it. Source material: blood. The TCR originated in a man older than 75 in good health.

CDR3 loop: CASSPGRYEQYF. The DNA is as follows: TGTGCCAGCAGCCCCGGGCGCTACGAGCAGTACTTC. The rearranged chain carries TRBV12-3 or TRBV12-4 and TRBJ2-7; the D segment cannot be called with confidence. From the cysteine up to the phenylalanine, the CDR3 has a length of 12 residues. Left in the record is the CDR3 DNA by itself, 36 bases read in frame from the first base. V is shortened by 6 bases, J by 3 bases, and the region joining them spans 9 bases.